A single sample is the source of the 7 T cell receptor beta chains below, sequenced in a study of blood T cells in healthy people across ages. Through a sample-barcoded 5' primer and a J-beta primer mix, a second PCR was run for about 7 to 12 cycles. Each CDR3 protein gets one entry after TCRdb re-called the 5' RACE reads with MiXCR. In the table there are 1,300,000 or so distinct CDR3 sequences, 59% of which are singletons. Input material: blood. The receptors come from a man aged 18-30 years in good health.

V gene TRBV11-2 combines with J gene TRBJ2-6; TRBD1 matches 10 bases. V trimming: 5 bases; J trimming: 4 bases; junction bases outside the gene matches: 8. Germline V CDR1 and CDR2: SGHAT, FQNNGV. This CDR3 region has 17 residues. Here the CDR3 reads CASSPRQGAWGANVLTF. For the CDR3, the DNA is TGTGCCAGCAGCCCTCGACAGGGGGCCTGGGGGGCCAACGTCCTGACTTTC.

The chain joins TRBV14 to TRBJ2-3; D remains unclear. V dropped 2 bases and J dropped 2 bases, with 14 bases sitting between them. Germline CDR1 reads SGHDN; CDR2 reads FVKESK. The CDR3 loop spans 16 amino acids. The DNA for the CDR3 is TGTGCCAGCAGCCAATTGCATTTTTGGCCCACAGATACGCAGTATTTT. Translated: CASSQLHFWPTDTQYF.

The gene calls are TRBV5-6 and TRBJ2-1; 7 nucleotides align to TRBD2. CDR1 is SGHDT and CDR2 is YYEEEE in the germline V gene. Trimming at V came to 4 bases and at J to 4 bases, leaving 14 bases not matched to a gene. The CDR3 is made up of 17 amino acids. In DNA, the CDR3 is TGTGCCAGCAGCCTCCTTTTTCCGGGGGGTAAATACAATGAGCAGTTCTTC. Translating gives CASSLLFPGGKYNEQFF. The full variable domain, rest sourced from reference TRBV5-6 and TRBJ2-1, is DAGVTQSPTHLIKTRGQQVTLRCSPKSGHDTVSWYQQALGQGPQFIFQYYEEEERQRGNFPDRFSGHQFPNYSSELNVNALLLGDSALYLCASSLLFPGGKYNEQFFGPGTRLTVL.

This chain connects TRBV2 to TRBJ2-1, with 9 positions matching TRBD2. This CDR3 has 12 residues. The trim removed 6 bases at V and 10 bases at J, leaving 4 bases unmatched. Germline V lookup: CDR1 SNHLY, CDR2 FYNNEI. CDR3 residues: CASSVAGVEQFF. In DNA form, the CDR3 reads TGTGCCAGCAGCGTAGCGGGAGTGGAGCAGTTCTTC.

This chain joins TRBV20-1 and TRBJ2-5; 11 bases are shared with TRBD1. V was pared by 5 bases and J by 2 bases, with 4 bases of the junction left unmatched. The CDR3 spans 14 residues. CDR1 is DFQATT and CDR2 is SNEGSKA in the germline V gene (reference sequence). The CDR3 loop is CSAGRDRGQETQYF. DNA of the CDR3: TGCAGTGCTGGCCGGGACAGGGGGCAAGAGACCCAGTACTTC.

This chain uses TRBV29-1 with TRBJ1-4; D unclear. Trimming stripped 2 bases from V and 5 bases from J, with 12 bases between. The germline V gene encodes CDR1 SQVTM and CDR2 ANQGSEA. CDR3 length: 14 amino acids. The CDR3 reads CSVELAGNNEKLFF. The CDR3 DNA follows: TGCAGCGTTGAATTGGCAGGCAACAATGAAAAACTGTTTTTT.

This chain joins TRBV7-2 and TRBJ2-7; a possible D gene is TRBD2 (5 bases). Germline V lookup: CDR1 SGHTA, CDR2 FQGNSA. The length of the CDR3 is 15 residues. The V end lost 1 base, the J end lost 2 bases, and 12 bases lay between the germline ends. CDR3 DNA sequence: TGTGCCAGCAGCTTAGACGTGAGGGAGACCTACGAGCAGTACTTC. Amino acids: CASSLDVRETYEQYF.